This TCR beta chain appears in the sequencing data of a study of blood T cell repertoires in COVID-19. The overall study: Both acute and convalescent COVID-19 samples were obtained from the United States, Italy and Spain. Sources were T cells, B-cell-depleted T cells, or PBMCs; the material itself was cDNA or gDNA.

The CDR3 has 12 residues. The V gene's germline CDR1 is LGHDT and CDR2 YNNKEL (reference sequence). J lost 8 bases, V lost 3 bases, and 3 bases had no gene match. How the authors handled the data: Estimation of nucleated cell counts relied on the amplification of reference gene primers. Using immunoSEQ multiplex PCR, the repertoire was profiled, and TCRdb retains in-frame clones only, with some absent. That table supplies the V and J calls and clone size; D and trimming were determined from the DNA. Of 25,000 to 35,000 clones detected, approximately 90% appear once; the ten largest clones hold about 9.4%.

V is TRBV3-1 (or the pseudogene TRBV3-2) and J is TRBJ1-2; 7 bases map to TRBD1. This TCR derives from a human donor in a cohort sampled during active COVID-19. Sequenced: peripheral blood. DNA of the CDR3: TGTGCCAGCAGCCAGAGAGGGGGCGGCTACACCTTC. Its protein is CASSQRGGGYTF.